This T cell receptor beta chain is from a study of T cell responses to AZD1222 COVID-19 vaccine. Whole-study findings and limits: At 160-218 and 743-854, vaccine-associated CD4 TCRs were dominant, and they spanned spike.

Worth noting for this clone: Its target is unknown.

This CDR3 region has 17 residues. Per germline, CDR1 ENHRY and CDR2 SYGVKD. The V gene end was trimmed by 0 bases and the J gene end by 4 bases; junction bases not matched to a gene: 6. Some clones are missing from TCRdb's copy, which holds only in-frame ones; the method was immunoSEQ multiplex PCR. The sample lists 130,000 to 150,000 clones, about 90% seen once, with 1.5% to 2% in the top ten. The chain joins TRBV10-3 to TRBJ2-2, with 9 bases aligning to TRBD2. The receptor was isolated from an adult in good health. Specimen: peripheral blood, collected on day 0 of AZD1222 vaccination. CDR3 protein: CAISESWTSEGTGELFF. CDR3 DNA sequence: TGTGCCATCAGTGAGTCGTGGACTAGCGAGGGCACCGGGGAGCTGTTTTTT.